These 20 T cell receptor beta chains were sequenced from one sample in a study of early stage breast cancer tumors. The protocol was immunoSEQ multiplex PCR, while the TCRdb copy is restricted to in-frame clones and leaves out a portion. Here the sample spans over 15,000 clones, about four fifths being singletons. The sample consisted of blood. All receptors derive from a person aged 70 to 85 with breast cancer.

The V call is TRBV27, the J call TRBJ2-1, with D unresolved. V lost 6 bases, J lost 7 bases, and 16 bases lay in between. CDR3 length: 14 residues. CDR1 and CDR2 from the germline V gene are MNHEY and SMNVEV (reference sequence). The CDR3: CASRFWNSFNEQFF. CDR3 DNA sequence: TGTGCCAGCAGGTTCTGGAACAGTTTTAATGAGCAGTTCTTC.

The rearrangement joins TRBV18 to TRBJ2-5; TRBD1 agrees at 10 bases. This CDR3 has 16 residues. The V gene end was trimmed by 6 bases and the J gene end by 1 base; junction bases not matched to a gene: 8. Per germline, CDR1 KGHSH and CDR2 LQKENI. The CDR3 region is CASSARTGGVQETQYF. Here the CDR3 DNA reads TGTGCCAGCTCGGCGAGGACAGGGGGTGTCCAAGAGACCCAGTACTTC.

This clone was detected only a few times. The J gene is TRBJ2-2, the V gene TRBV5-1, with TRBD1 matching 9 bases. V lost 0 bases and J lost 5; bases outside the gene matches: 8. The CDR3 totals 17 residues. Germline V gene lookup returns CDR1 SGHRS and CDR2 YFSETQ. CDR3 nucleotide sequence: TGCGCCAGCAGCTTGGAAGTGGGACAGGGATTAACCGGGGAGCTGTTTTTT. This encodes CASSLEVGQGLTGELFF. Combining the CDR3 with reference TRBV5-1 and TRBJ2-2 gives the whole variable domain KAGVTQTPRYLIKTRGQQVTLSCSPISGHRSVSWYQQTPGQGLQFLFEYFSETQRNKGNFPGRFSGRQFSNSRSEMNVSTLELGDSALYLCASSLEVGQGLTGELFFGEGSRLTVL.

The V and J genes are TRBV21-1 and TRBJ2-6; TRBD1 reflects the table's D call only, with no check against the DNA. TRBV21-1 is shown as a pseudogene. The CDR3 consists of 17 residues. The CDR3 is CASSWRDRGPGANVLTF. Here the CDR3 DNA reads TGTGCCAGCAGCTGGCGGGACAGGGGACCTGGGGCCAACGTCCTGACTTTC.

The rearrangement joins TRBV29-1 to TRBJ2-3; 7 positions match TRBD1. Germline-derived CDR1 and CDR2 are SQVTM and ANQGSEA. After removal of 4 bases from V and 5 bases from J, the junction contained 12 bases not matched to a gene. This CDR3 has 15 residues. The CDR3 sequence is CSVVRRQGRGDTQYF. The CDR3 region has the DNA TGCAGCGTTGTTCGGCGACAGGGCAGGGGAGATACGCAGTATTTT.

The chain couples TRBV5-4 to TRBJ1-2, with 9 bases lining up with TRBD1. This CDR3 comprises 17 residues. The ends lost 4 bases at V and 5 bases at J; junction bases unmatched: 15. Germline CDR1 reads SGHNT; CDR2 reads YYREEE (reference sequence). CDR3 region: CASSPGTGPRETYGYTF. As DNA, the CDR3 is TGTGCCAGCAGCCCAGGGACAGGGCCAAGAGAGACGTATGGCTACACCTTC.

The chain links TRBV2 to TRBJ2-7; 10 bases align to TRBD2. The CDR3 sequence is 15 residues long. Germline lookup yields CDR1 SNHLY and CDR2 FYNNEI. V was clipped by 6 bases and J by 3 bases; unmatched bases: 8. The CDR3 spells CASRETSGSFYEQYF. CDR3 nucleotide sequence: TGTGCCAGCAGGGAGACTAGCGGGTCTTTCTACGAGCAGTACTTC. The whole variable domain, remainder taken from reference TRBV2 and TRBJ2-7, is EPEVTQTPSHQVTQMGQEVILRCVPISNHLYFYWYRQILGQKVEFLVSFYNNEISEKSEIFDDQFSVERPDGSNFTLKIRSTKLEDSAMYFCASRETSGSFYEQYFGPGTRLTVT.

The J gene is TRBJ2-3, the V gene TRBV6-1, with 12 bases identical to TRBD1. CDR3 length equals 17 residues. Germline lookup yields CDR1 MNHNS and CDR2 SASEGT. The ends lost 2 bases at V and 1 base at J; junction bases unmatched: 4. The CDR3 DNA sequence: TGTGCCAGCAGTGAATTGGGGGACAGGGGGCGCACAGATACGCAGTATTTT. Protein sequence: CASSELGDRGRTDTQYF.

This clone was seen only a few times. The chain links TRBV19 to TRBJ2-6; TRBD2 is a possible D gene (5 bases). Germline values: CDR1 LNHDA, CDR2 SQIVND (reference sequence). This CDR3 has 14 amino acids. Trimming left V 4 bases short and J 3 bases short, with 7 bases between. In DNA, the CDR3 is TGTGCCAGTAGTAGGGAGATTGGGGCCAACGTCCTGACTTTC. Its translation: CASSREIGANVLTF.

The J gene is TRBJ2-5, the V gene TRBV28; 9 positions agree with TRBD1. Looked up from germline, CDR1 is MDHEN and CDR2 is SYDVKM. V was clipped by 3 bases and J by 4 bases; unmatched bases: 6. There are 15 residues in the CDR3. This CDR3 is CASSLLGQGLETQYF. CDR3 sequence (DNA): TGTGCCAGCAGTTTGTTAGGACAGGGGTTAGAGACCCAGTACTTC.

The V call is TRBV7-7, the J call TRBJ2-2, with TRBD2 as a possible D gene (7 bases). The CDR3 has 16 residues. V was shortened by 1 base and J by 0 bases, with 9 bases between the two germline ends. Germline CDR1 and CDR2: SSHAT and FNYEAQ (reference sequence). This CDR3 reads CASSLGGGANTGELFF. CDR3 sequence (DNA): TGTGCCAGCAGCTTAGGGGGGGGCGCGAACACCGGGGAGCTGTTTTTT.

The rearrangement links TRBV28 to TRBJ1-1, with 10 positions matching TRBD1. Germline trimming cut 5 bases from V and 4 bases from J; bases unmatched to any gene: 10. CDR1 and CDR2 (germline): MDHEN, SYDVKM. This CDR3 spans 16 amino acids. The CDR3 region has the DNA TGTGCCAGCAGTACCCCTCCGGGACAGGGGATCACTGAAGCTTTCTTT. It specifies CASSTPPGQGITEAFF.

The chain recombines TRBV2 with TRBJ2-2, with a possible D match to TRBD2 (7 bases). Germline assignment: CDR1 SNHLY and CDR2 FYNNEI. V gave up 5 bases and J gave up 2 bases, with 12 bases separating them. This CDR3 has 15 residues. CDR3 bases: TGTGCCAGCAGTAGGGCGGGGGCTAACACCGGGGAGCTGTTTTTT. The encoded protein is CASSRAGANTGELFF.

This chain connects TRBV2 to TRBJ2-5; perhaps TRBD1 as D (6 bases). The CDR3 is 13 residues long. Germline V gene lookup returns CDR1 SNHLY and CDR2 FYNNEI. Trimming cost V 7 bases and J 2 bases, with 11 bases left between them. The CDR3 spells CASNRESQETQYF. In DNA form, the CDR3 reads TGTGCCAGCAACAGGGAAAGTCAAGAGACCCAGTACTTC.

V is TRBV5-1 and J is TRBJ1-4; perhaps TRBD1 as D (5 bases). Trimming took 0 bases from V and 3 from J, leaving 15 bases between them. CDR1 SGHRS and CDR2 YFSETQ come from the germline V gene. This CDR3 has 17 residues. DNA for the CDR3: TGCGCCAGCAGCTTGGTAGTCAGGGAGGACTCTAATGAAAAACTGTTTTTT. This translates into CASSLVVREDSNEKLFF.

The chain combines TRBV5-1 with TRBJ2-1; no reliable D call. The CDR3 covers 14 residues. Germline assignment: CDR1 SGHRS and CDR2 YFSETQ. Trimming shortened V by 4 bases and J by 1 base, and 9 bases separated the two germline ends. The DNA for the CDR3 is TGCGCCAGCAGCCTTTCGAGGTCCTACAATGAGCAGTTCTTC. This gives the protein CASSLSRSYNEQFF.

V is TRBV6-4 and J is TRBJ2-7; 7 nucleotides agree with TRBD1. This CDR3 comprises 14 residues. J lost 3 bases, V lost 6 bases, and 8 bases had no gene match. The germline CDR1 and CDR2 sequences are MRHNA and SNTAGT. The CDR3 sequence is CASRAARGLYEQYF. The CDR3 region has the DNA TGTGCCAGCAGGGCCGCAAGGGGGCTCTACGAGCAGTACTTC.

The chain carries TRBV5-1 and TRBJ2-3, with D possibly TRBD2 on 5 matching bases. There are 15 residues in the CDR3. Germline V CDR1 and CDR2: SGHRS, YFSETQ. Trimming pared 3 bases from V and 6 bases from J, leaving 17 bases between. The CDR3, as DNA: TGCGCCAGCAGCTCAACTAGTCCTAACGCGGATACGCAGTATTTT. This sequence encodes CASSSTSPNADTQYF.

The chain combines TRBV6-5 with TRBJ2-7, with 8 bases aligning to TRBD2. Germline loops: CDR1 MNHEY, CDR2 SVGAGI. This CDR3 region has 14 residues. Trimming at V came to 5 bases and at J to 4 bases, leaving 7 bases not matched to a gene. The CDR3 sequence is CASSPPGGGYEQYF. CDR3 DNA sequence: TGTGCCAGCAGTCCCCCCGGGGGGGGTTACGAGCAGTACTTC.

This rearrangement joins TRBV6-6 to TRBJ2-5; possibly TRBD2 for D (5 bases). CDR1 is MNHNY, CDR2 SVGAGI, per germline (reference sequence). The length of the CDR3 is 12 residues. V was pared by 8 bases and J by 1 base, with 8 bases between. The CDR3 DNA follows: TGTGCCAGCGGCCGGGGCCAAGAGACCCAGTACTTC. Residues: CASGRGQETQYF.